The clone carrying this T cell receptor beta chain has only one observation. Method: immunoSEQ multiplex PCR; TCRdb's copy keeps in-frame clones and lacks some. The sample includes some 31,000 clones, about 89% of them seen just once. The germline CDR1 and CDR2 sequences are SGHRS and YFSETQ. V was shortened by 4 bases and J by 0 bases, with 17 bases between the two germline ends. The CDR3 extends over 17 amino acids. The data were obtained in a study of blood T cell repertoires in COVID-19. The chain carries TRBV5-1 and TRBJ1-3; D might be TRBD1 (6 bases). The clonotype comes from a man aged 65-85 years with active COVID-19. Sequencing was carried out using peripheral blood. The CDR3: CASSPQGQLISGNTIYF. The CDR3 DNA is TGCGCCAGCAGCCCCCAGGGGCAGCTGATCTCTGGAAACACCATATATTTT. The variable domain in full, with the rest retrieved from reference TRBV5-1 and TRBJ1-3, is KAGVTQTPRYLIKTRGQQVTLSCSPISGHRSVSWYQQTPGQGLQFLFEYFSETQRNKGNFPGRFSGRQFSNSRSEMNVSTLELGDSALYLCASSPQGQLISGNTIYFGEGSWLTVV.